This T cell receptor beta chain was sequenced during a study of T cells after yellow fever vaccination. Background on the study: In the case of low-cell-number fractions, SMART-Seq v4 Ultra Low Input was used for preparation.

TCRdb called the 5' RACE reads again in MiXCR, with one record for every CDR3 protein. This table holds approximately 550,000 distinct CDR3 sequences, about 13% found once. Study outcomes and limitations: At 95% to 97% for CD4 and about 91% for CD8, most primary-vaccination clones showed up again after the booster. The bulk population could contribute abundant contaminating clonotypes to FACS-sorted repertoires.

With respect to this clonotype: Its antigen is not identified.

The ends were cut back, 4 bases at V and 4 bases at J, with 28 bases in the middle. Germline CDR1 is MNHEY and CDR2 is SMNVEV (reference sequence). The CDR3 is made up of 19 amino acids. This chain joins TRBV27 and TRBJ1-2; D is possibly TRBD1 (6 bases). The receptor comes from a man aged 30 to 45 who received the YFV17D yellow fever vaccine. Source: PBMCs, taken on the day of the yellow fever booster vaccination. The CDR3 sequence is CASSSPPSTGRGLVYGYTF. CDR3 bases: TGTGCCAGCAGTTCCCCACCCTCCACAGGGAGGGGGTTAGTCTATGGCTACACCTTC.